This TCR beta chain emerged from a study of T cell changes during pregnancy in multiple sclerosis (dated by TCRdb to about 2019). Background on the whole study: The study examined how the T cell repertoire changed over the course of pregnancy in women with multiple sclerosis.

On this clone: Its antigen is unknown. No base quality values were provided; no much bigger clone lies one nucleotide off.

Library generation was performed with the immunoSEQ multiplex PCR assay. What TCRdb holds here is the immuneACCESS table cut down to in-frame rearrangements. Part of the clones is not present; checked against another copy, under half of the missing clones reflect an unresolved V gene, and the others are unexplained. This sample gives approximately 43,000 clones in total; 85% to 95% of them show up just once. 3% to 4% of the sample lies in the top ten. In the germline V gene, CDR1 corresponds to WSHSY and CDR2 to SAAADI. Including cysteine and phenylalanine, the CDR3 has 13 amino acids. Only the CDR3 portion is preserved as DNA: 39 bases, with reading frame beginning at the first base. V was cut back by 8 bases and J by 2 bases, leaving a gap of 12 bases between them.

In this chain, TRBV10-2 is recombined with TRBJ1-1; the D segment cannot be called with confidence. Sequencing was performed on CD8+ T cells from peripheral blood mononuclear cells, taken after pregnancy. This TCR was recovered from a female donor with multiple sclerosis, enrolled in a pregnancy study. The nucleotide sequence is TGCGCCAGCCGTCTTTTTAGAAACACTGAAGCTTTCTTT. This gives the protein CASRLFRNTEAFF.